What follows describes a single TCR beta chain. Its antigen is unknown. This sample is drawn from a study of STAT3 mutations in large granular lymphocyte leukemia. Points from the study as a whole: At least one immunodominant TCR beta clonotype appeared in every T-cell large granular lymphocyte leukemia patient.

CDR1 is SGHTA, CDR2 FQGNSA, per germline. This CDR3 has 14 residues. J was trimmed by 0 bases and V by 5 bases; bases with no gene match: 3. Some clones are missing from TCRdb's copy, which holds only in-frame ones; the method was immunoSEQ multiplex PCR. The sample lists fewer than 8,500 clones, 91% occurring once. This receptor was obtained from a man aged 45-65 years with T-cell large granular lymphocyte leukemia. Some clones in this sample may be carry-over from other donors' samples. V usage is TRBV7-2 and J usage is TRBJ2-7; 8 bases agree with TRBD2. The sample was peripheral blood mononuclear cells. CDR3 coding DNA: TGTGCCAGCAGCCGGACTAGCCCCTCCTACGAGCAGTACTTC. This sequence encodes CASSRTSPSYEQYF.